What follows are 29 T cell receptor beta chains derived from one specimen sequenced in a study of cytomegalovirus exposure and HLA in healthy donors. 60 Vbeta and 13 Jbeta primers were used in PCR. Profiling relied on immunoSEQ multiplex PCR, and the TCRdb table lists in-frame clones only, not all of them. The table records 140,000 or so clones, roughly 80% of them present only once. Sequences were obtained from PBMCs. The receptors originated from a man in his forties or fifties in good health and CMV-seronegative.

This chain connects TRBV6-1 to TRBJ2-3; TRBD2 agrees at 9 bases. CDR1 is MNHNS and CDR2 is SASEGT in the germline V gene. The ends lost 4 bases at V and 4 bases at J; junction bases unmatched: 6. This CDR3 is built from 15 residues. The CDR3 DNA reads TGTGCCAGCAGTGTGGTAGCGGGGGCATCAGATACGCAGTATTTT. Its translation: CASSVVAGASDTQYF.

The rearrangement links TRBV6-1 to TRBJ1-2, with D possibly being TRBD1 (6 bases). This CDR3 is 15 amino acids long. Germline values: CDR1 MNHNS, CDR2 SASEGT. Trimming pared 3 bases from V and 9 bases from J, leaving 20 bases between. CDR3 in DNA: TGTGCCAGCAGTGATGACGAGGACAGCACATTTCGCTACACCTTC. This sequence encodes CASSDDEDSTFRYTF.

The chain is built from TRBV6-5 and TRBJ2-2, with TRBD1 matching 8 bases. The CDR3 totals 12 residues. Trimming took 10 bases from V and 5 from J; bases not matched to a gene: 3. CDR1 is MNHEY and CDR2 is SVGAGI in the germline V gene. The CDR3 nucleotides are TGTGCCACGACAGGGGAAACCGGGGAGCTGTTTTTT. As protein: CATTGETGELFF.

This clone was seen a single time. V gene TRBV28 combines with J gene TRBJ1-2; 9 nucleotides align to TRBD1. Trimming took 5 bases from V and 3 from J; bases not matched to a gene: 7. CDR3 length: 15 amino acids. Germline V CDR1 and CDR2: MDHEN, SYDVKM. The CDR3 region has the DNA TGTGCCAGCAGTCTGGGACAGGGAGGTTACTATGGCTACACCTTC. It is translated as CASSLGQGGYYGYTF.

This clone is a singleton in its sample. The gene calls are TRBV28 and TRBJ2-1, with D perhaps matching TRBD1 (6 bases). The CDR3 has 15 residues. The V end lost 7 bases, the J end lost 3 bases, and 16 bases lay between the germline ends. Germline CDR1 is MDHEN and CDR2 is SYDVKM. CDR3 residues: CASNGDTPNYNEQFF. The CDR3 DNA sequence: TGTGCCAGCAACGGGGACACACCCAACTACAATGAGCAGTTCTTC.

This clone was counted between two and nine times. It differs at one base from a far larger clone, so likely a read error. This chain connects TRBV19 to TRBJ1-2; maybe TRBD1 (6 bases). This CDR3 is built from 15 residues. In germline, CDR1 is LNHDA, CDR2 SQIVND (reference sequence). V was cut by 2 bases and J by 6 bases, with 16 bases left in between. The CDR3 reads CASSIYRAFFDGYTF. The CDR3 DNA is TGTGCCAGTAGTATATACAGGGCCTTTTTCGATGGCTACACCTTC.

The V gene is TRBV11-2, the J gene TRBJ1-5; a possible D gene is TRBD1 (6 bases). The V gene lost 2 bases and the J gene lost 3 bases, with 11 bases spanning the gap. The germline gives CDR1 SGHAT, CDR2 FQNNGV. The CDR3 runs 15 residues. CDR3 sequence: CASSLQGTLNQPQHF. The DNA of the CDR3 is TGTGCCAGCAGCTTACAGGGGACCCTCAATCAGCCCCAGCATTTT.

This clone was observed a few times. This chain links TRBV5-1 with TRBJ2-5; 15 bases match TRBD2. The V gene's germline CDR1 is SGHRS and CDR2 YFSETQ. V was pared by 5 bases and J by 0 bases, with 14 bases of the junction left unmatched. This CDR3 has 20 residues. The chain's CDR3 is CASSWTSGGALKTYQETQYF. CDR3 DNA sequence: TGCGCCAGCAGTTGGACTAGCGGGGGGGCCCTAAAGACGTACCAAGAGACCCAGTACTTC.

The chain recombines TRBV2 with TRBJ1-2; TRBD1 aligns across 7 bases. The CDR3 length is 15 residues. V lost 1 base and J lost 0; bases outside the gene matches: 2. Germline V gives CDR1 SNHLY, CDR2 FYNNEI. CDR3 sequence: CASSEEGASNYGYTF. The CDR3 region has the DNA TGTGCCAGCAGTGAAGAGGGGGCATCTAACTATGGCTACACCTTC.

The chain combines TRBV18 with TRBJ1-2; 9 bases match TRBD1. Per germline, CDR1 KGHSH and CDR2 LQKENI. The CDR3 is 14 residues long. The ends lost 3 bases at V and 5 bases at J; junction bases unmatched: 4. The CDR3 DNA reads as TGTGCCAGCTCACCGGAGACAGGGGGATATGGCTACACCTTC. This gives the protein CASSPETGGYGYTF.

The chain carries TRBV6-5 and TRBJ1-5; tentatively, D is TRBD1 (6 bases). The CDR3 totals 14 residues. Germline-derived CDR1 and CDR2 are MNHEY and SVGAGI. V was shortened by 6 bases and J by 3 bases, with 12 bases between the two germline ends. CDR3: CASRGTHDNQPQHF. The CDR3 coding sequence is TGTGCCAGCAGGGGGACACACGACAATCAGCCCCAGCATTTT.

V usage is TRBV6-6 and J usage is TRBJ1-1; D is possibly TRBD1 (5 bases). Trimming took off 9 bases at V and 3 bases at J, with 20 bases between the two ends. The CDR3 runs 15 residues. CDR1 MNHNY and CDR2 SVGAGI come from the germline V gene (reference sequence). This chain's CDR3 is CASGYRDSQHTEAFF. The CDR3 coding sequence is TGTGCCAGTGGCTACCGGGACTCTCAGCACACTGAAGCTTTCTTT.

A word on this clone: Germline is not matched at one junction end, which may reflect a read error. The rearrangement links TRBV25-1 to TRBJ2-3; TRBD2 matches 7 bases. Germline values: CDR1 MGHDK, CDR2 SYGVNS. The CDR3 runs to 13 residues. Here the CDR3 DNA reads TGTGCCAGCAGTGCCGGGAGTGGAGGGGCGGGGGTTTTT. The encoded protein is CASSAGSGGAGVF.

The CDR3 sequence is CASSVGGVRAYEQYF. In DNA, the CDR3 is TGTGCCAGCAGCGTAGGGGGGGTTAGGGCCTACGAGCAGTACTTC. The genes are TRBV9 and TRBJ2-7, with D possibly TRBD2 on 6 matching bases. CDR1 and CDR2 (germline): SGDLS, YYNGEE. The CDR3 contains 15 residues. Trimming took off 0 bases at V and 2 bases at J, with 12 bases between the two ends.

This clone showed up just once. The rearrangement uses TRBV4-3 and TRBJ1-2; possible D gene TRBD1, 5 bases. Trimming left V 1 base short and J 3 bases short, with 12 bases between. The CDR3 is 15 residues long. Germline V gives CDR1 LGHNA, CDR2 YSLEER. The CDR3, as DNA: TGCGCCAGCAGCCAAGGGCGTCAGGGTTACTATGGCTACACCTTC. Translated: CASSQGRQGYYGYTF.

V and J are TRBV6-1 and TRBJ1-2, with D uncertain. The V end lost 7 bases, the J end lost 4 bases, and 19 bases lay between the germline ends. The germline V gene encodes CDR1 MNHNS and CDR2 SASEGT. This CDR3 is 15 amino acids long. The CDR3 spells CASTQNGGGSYGYTF. CDR3 nucleotides: TGTGCCAGCACTCAAAACGGTGGTGGTAGCTATGGCTACACCTTC.

This chain joins TRBV18 and TRBJ1-4, with D possibly being TRBD1 (6 bases). CDR3 length equals 15 residues. Germline CDR1 reads KGHSH; CDR2 reads LQKENI. Trimming shortened V by 6 bases and J by 1 base, and 12 bases separated the two germline ends. CDR3 in amino acids: CASSYLGGTNEKLFF. DNA of the CDR3: TGTGCCAGCTCGTACCTAGGGGGAACTAATGAAAAACTGTTTTTT. Together with reference TRBV18 and TRBJ1-4, the CDR3 gives the full variable domain: NAGVMQNPRHLVRRRGQEARLRCSPMKGHSHVYWYRQLPEEGLKFMVYLQKENIIDESGMPKERFSAEFPKEGPSILRIQQVVRGDSAAYFCASSYLGGTNEKLFFGSGTQLSVL.

This chain joins TRBV19 and TRBJ1-4; D is unresolved. The CDR3 is 13 amino acids. CDR1 LNHDA and CDR2 SQIVND come from the germline V gene (reference sequence). The CDR3 region has the DNA TGTGCTACGACCTTCCGAAGGGAGGAAAAACTGTTTTTT. Encoded protein: CATTFRREEKLFF.

The chain links TRBV7-2 to TRBJ2-6; D gene ambiguous. The ends were cut back, 5 bases at V and 1 base at J, with 9 bases in the middle. CDR3 length: 15 amino acids. From germline, CDR1 is SGHTA and CDR2 FQGNSA. The CDR3 region is CASSRRGSGANVLTF. CDR3 sequence (DNA): TGTGCCAGCAGCCGGAGAGGTTCTGGGGCCAACGTCCTGACTTTC.

The CDR3 here is CASSRFTGDGSPLHF. The DNA for the CDR3 is TGTGCCAGCAGCCGATTTACAGGGGACGGATCACCCCTCCACTTT. This rearrangement joins TRBV7-2 to TRBJ1-6; 7 nucleotides match TRBD1. Losses at the gene ends were 5 bases for V and 10 bases for J; bases not matched to a gene: 11. Germline CDR1 is SGHTA and CDR2 is FQGNSA. This CDR3 is 15 amino acids long.

The chain links TRBV5-1 to TRBJ1-1; a weak D match, TRBD1 (6 bases). V was pared by 4 bases and J by 3 bases, with 19 bases between. CDR3 length: 16 residues. The germline V gene has CDR1 SGHRS and CDR2 YFSETQ. The CDR3 region is CASSQGQLRRYTEAFF. CDR3 DNA sequence: TGCGCCAGCAGCCAAGGACAGCTCAGGCGATACACTGAAGCTTTCTTT.

The chain links TRBV10-3 to TRBJ2-7; maybe TRBD2 (6 bases). V dropped 11 bases and J dropped 6 bases, with 17 bases sitting between them. Germline V gene lookup returns CDR1 ENHRY and CDR2 SYGVKD. There are 12 residues in the CDR3. The CDR3 region has the DNA TGTGCCGCGTCTCAGGAGGGAACCGAGCAGTACTTC. Protein: CAASQEGTEQYF.

The CDR3 protein is CACRDRTQPQHF. The CDR3, as DNA: TGTGCCTGCCGCGACAGGACCCAGCCCCAGCATTTT. The chain has TRBV30 and TRBJ1-5; D may be TRBD1 (6 bases). Trimming removed 6 bases at V and 7 bases at J, with 13 bases between. Germline values: CDR1 GTSNPN, CDR2 SVGIG (reference sequence). CDR3 length equals 12 residues.

This clone was observed a single time. V is TRBV15 and J is TRBJ2-1; the D is unclear. Germline values: CDR1 LNHNV, CDR2 YYDKDF (reference sequence). CDR3 length: 15 amino acids. Trimming took 1 base from V and 0 from J, leaving 7 bases between them. The CDR3 coding sequence is TGTGCCACCAGCAGAGGAAGGAGCTCCTACAATGAGCAGTTCTTC. This translates into CATSRGRSSYNEQFF.

This chain uses TRBV6-1 with TRBJ2-3; D may be TRBD2 (6 bases). The CDR3 length is 14 residues. The germline CDR1 and CDR2 sequences are MNHNS and SASEGT. The V gene lost 7 bases and the J gene lost 0 bases, with 11 bases spanning the gap. CDR3 nucleotides: TGTGCCAGCACGTACGGGGGTAGCACAGATACGCAGTATTTT. Amino acid sequence: CASTYGGSTDTQYF.

In its sample, this clone was seen a few times. The chain is built from TRBV7-2 and TRBJ2-2; TRBD1 matches 9 bases. The germline gives CDR1 SGHTA, CDR2 FQGNSA. V lost 5 bases, J lost 0 bases, and 1 base stayed unmatched. This CDR3 comprises 15 residues. CDR3 nucleotide sequence: TGTGCCAGCAGCAGGGACAGGGCGAACACCGGGGAGCTGTTTTTT. This sequence encodes CASSRDRANTGELFF.

The V and J genes are TRBV10-3 and TRBJ2-7, with a tentative D call TRBD1 (5 bases). The CDR3 covers 13 residues. Trimming left V 7 bases short and J 0 bases short, with 10 bases between. In germline, CDR1 is ENHRY, CDR2 SYGVKD. The CDR3 coding sequence is TGTGCCATCAAAGGCGACAGCTCCTACGAGCAGTACTTC. It translates to CAIKGDSSYEQYF.

This clone was recorded only once. The gene calls are TRBV11-2 and TRBJ1-5, with a possible D match to TRBD1 (5 bases). The V end was cut by 0 bases, the J end by 6 bases, with 12 bases between. CDR3 length: 15 amino acids. CDR1 is SGHAT, CDR2 FQNNGV, per germline. CDR3 in DNA: TGTGCCAGCAGCTTAGATCAGGCAGGGCCTCAGCCCCAGCATTTT. Protein product: CASSLDQAGPQPQHF.

This rearrangement joins TRBV4-1 to TRBJ2-7, with D unclear. Trimming left V 3 bases short and J 3 bases short, with 9 bases between. The CDR3 covers 13 residues. Germline CDR1 reads MGHRA; CDR2 reads YSYEKL. The CDR3 DNA is TGCGCCAGCAGCCAGAGCTTTGGCTACGAGCAGTACTTC. It codes for CASSQSFGYEQYF.